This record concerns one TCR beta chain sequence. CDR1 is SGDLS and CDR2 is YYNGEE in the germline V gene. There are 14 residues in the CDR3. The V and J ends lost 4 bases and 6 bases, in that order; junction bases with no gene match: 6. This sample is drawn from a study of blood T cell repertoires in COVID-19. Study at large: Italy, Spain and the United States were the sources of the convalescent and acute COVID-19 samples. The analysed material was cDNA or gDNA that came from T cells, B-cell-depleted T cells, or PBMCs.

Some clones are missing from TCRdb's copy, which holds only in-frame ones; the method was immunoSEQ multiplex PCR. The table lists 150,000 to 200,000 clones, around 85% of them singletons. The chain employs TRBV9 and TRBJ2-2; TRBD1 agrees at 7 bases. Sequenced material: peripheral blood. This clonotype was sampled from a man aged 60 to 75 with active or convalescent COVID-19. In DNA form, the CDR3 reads TGTGCCAGCAGCTCATACAGGGGTCCCGGGGAGCTGTTTTTT. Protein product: CASSSYRGPGELFF.